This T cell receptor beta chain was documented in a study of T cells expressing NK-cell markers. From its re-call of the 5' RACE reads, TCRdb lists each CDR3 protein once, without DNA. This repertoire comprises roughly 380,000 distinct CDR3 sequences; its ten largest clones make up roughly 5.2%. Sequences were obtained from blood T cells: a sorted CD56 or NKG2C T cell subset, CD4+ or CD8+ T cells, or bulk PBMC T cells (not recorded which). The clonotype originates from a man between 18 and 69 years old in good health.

The CDR3 is CASRDRGRETEAFF. The rearrangement uses TRBV6-2 or TRBV6-3 and TRBJ1-1; TCRdb indicates TRBD1, and absent DNA this call remains unverified. There are 14 residues in the CDR3. CDR1 MNHEY and CDR2 SVGEGT come from the germline V gene.